What follows describes a single TCR beta chain. Sequencing was performed with immunoSEQ multiplex PCR; in TCRdb, only in-frame clones are kept and a portion is missing. Of under 120,000 clones listed, roughly 84% are singletons. This sample was taken from a study of PD-L1 blockade in urothelial cancer. Samples spanned pretreatment and treatment, with 1 to 8 time points per patient. The sequence was obtained from a man between 50 and 59 years old with urothelial cancer. Material: PBMCs, obtained around atezolizumab (anti-PD-L1) treatment.

The chain's CDR3 is CASSLYSGTDTQYF. The CDR3 nucleotides are TGTGCCAGCAGCTTATACTCGGGCACAGATACGCAGTATTTT. This sequence joins TRBV7-9 and TRBJ2-3; no reliable D call. Between the trimmed V and J ends, which lost 2 bases and 1 base, there was a span of 7 bases. The germline V gene encodes CDR1 SEHNR and CDR2 FQNEAQ (reference sequence). The CDR3 has 14 amino acids.